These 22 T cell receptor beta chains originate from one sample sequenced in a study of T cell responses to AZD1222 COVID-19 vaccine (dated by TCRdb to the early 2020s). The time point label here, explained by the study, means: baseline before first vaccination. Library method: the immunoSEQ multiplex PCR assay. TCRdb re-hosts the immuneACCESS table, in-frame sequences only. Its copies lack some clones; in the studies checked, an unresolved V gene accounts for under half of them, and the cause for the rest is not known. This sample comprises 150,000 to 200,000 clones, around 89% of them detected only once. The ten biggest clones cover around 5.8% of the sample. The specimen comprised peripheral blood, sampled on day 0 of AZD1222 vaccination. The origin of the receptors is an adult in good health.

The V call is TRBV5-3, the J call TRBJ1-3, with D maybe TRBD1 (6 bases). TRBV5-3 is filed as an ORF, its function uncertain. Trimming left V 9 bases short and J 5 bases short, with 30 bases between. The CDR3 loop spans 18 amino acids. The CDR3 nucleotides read TGTGCCACCGACTTAAGCCCCCGGGGGGCACCCTCCAGAAACACCATATATTTT. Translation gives CATDLSPRGAPSRNTIYF.

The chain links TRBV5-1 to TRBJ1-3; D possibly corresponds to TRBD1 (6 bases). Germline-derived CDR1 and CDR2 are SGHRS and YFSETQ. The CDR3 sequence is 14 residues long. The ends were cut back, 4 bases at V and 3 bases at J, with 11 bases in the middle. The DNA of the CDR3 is TGCGCCAGCAGCGCCGGGGGCAATGGAAACACCATATATTTT. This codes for CASSAGGNGNTIYF.

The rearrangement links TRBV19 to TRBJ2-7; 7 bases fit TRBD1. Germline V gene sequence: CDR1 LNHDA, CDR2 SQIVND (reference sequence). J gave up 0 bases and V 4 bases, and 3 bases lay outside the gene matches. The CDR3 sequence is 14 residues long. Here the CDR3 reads CASSKGQNSYEQYF. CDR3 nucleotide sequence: TGTGCCAGTAGTAAGGGACAGAACTCCTACGAGCAGTACTTC.

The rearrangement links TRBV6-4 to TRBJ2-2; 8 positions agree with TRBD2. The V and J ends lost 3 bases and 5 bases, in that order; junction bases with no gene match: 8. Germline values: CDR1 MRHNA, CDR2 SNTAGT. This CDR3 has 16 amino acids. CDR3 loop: CASSEGSGRGTGELFF. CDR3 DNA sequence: TGTGCCAGCAGTGAAGGGAGCGGGAGAGGAACCGGGGAGCTGTTTTTT.

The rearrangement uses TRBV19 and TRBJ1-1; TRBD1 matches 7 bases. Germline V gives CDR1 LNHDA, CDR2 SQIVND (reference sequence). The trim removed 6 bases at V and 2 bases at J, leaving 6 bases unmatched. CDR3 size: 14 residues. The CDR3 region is CASRLGTANTEAFF. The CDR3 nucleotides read TGTGCCAGTAGACTCGGGACAGCAAACACTGAAGCTTTCTTT. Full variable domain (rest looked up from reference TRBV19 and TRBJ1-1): DGGITQSPKYLFRKEGQNVTLSCEQNLNHDAMYWYRQDPGQGLRLIYYSQIVNDFQKGDIAEGYSVSREKKESFPLTVTSAQKNPTAFYLCASRLGTANTEAFFGQGTRLTVV.

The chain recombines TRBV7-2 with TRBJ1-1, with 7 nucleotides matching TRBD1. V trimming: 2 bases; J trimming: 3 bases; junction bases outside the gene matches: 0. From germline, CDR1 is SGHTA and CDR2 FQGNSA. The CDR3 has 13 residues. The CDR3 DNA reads TGTGCCAGCAGCTTACAGGGGGACACTGAAGCTTTCTTT. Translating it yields CASSLQGDTEAFF.

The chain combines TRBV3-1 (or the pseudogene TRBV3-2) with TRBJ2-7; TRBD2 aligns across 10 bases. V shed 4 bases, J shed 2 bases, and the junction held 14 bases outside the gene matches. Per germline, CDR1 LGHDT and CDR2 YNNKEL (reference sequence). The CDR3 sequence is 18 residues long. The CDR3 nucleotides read TGTGCCAGCAGCCCATCTTATCAGCGGGGGGGGCCTCCCTACGAGCAGTACTTC. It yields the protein CASSPSYQRGGPPYEQYF.

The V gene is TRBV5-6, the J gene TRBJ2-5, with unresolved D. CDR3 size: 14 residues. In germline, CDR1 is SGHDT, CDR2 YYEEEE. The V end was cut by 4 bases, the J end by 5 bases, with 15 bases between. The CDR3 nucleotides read TGTGCCAGCAGCCCCTTGGGCCTTTGGGAGACCCAGTACTTC. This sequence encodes CASSPLGLWETQYF.

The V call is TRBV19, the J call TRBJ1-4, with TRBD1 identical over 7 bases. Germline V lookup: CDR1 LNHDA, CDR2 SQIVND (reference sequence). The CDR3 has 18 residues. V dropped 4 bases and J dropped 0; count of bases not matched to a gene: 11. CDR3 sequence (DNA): TGTGCCAGTAGTAGAGGGACAGAAGACTATGCAACTAATGAAAAACTGTTTTTT. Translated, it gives CASSRGTEDYATNEKLFF.

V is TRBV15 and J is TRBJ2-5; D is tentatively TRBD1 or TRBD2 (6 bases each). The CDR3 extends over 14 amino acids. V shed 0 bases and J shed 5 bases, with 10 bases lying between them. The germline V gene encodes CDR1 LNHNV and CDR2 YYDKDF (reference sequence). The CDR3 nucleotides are TGTGCCACCAGCAGAGAATGGGGGGCGGAGACCCAGTACTTC. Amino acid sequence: CATSREWGAETQYF.

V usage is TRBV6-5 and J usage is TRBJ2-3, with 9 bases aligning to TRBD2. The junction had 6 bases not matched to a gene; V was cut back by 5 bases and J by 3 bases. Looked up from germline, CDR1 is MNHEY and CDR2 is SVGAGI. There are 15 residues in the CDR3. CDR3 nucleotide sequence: TGTGCCAGCAGTAGAGCTAGCGGGACTACAGATACGCAGTATTTT. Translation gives CASSRASGTTDTQYF.

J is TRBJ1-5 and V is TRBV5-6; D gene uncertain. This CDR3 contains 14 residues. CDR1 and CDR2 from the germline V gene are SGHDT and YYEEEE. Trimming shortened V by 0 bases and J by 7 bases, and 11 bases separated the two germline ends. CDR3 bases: TGTGCCAGCAGCTTGGACAGAGCGGGCCAGCCCCAGCATTTT. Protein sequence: CASSLDRAGQPQHF.

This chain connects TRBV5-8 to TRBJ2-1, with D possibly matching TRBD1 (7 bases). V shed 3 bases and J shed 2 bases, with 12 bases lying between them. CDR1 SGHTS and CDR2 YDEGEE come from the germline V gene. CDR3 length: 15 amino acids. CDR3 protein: CASSSQGGTYNEQFF. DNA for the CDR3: TGTGCCAGCAGCTCTCAGGGGGGCACCTACAATGAGCAGTTCTTC.

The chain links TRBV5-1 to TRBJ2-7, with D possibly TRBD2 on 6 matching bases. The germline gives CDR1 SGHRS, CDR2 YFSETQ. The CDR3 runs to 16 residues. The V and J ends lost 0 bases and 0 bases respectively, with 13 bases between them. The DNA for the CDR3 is TGCGCCAGCAGCTTGGTGGAGGGACCTATCTCCTACGAGCAGTACTTC. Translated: CASSLVEGPISYEQYF.

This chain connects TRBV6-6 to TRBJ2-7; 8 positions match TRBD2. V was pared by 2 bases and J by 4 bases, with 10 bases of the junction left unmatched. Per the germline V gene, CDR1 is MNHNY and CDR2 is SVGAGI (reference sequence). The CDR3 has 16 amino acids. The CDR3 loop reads CASSYRGGRSLYEQYF. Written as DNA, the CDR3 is TGTGCCAGCAGTTACCGCGGGGGGCGGTCTTTATACGAGCAGTACTTC.

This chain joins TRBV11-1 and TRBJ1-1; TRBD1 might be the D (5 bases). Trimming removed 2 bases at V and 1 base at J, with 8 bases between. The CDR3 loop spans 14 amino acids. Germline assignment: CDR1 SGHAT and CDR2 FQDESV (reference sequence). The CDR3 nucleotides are TGTGCCAGCAGCTTAATCACAGGGAACACTGAAGCTTTCTTT. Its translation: CASSLITGNTEAFF. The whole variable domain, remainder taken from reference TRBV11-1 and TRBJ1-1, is EAEVAQSPRYKITEKSQAVAFWCDPISGHATLYWYRQILGQGPELLVQFQDESVVDDSQLPKDRFSAERLKGVDSTLKIQPAELGDSAMYLCASSLITGNTEAFFGQGTRLTVV.

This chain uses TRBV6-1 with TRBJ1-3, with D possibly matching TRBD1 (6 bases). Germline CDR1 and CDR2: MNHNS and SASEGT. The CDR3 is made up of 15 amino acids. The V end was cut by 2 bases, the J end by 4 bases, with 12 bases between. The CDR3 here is CASSETQGAGNTIYF. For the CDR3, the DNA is TGTGCCAGCAGTGAAACACAGGGTGCGGGAAACACCATATATTTT.

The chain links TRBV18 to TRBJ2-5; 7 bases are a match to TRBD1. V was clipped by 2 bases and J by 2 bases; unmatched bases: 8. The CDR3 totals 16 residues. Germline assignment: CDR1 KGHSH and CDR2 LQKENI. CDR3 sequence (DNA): TGTGCCAGCTCACCAATTAACAGGGGCGCACAAGAGACCCAGTACTTC. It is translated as CASSPINRGAQETQYF.

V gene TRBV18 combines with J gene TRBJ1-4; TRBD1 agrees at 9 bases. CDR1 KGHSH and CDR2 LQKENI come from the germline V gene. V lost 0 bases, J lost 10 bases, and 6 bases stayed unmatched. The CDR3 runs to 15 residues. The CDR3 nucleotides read TGTGCCAGCTCACCACCCGGGACAGGGTCCGGAAAACTGTTTTTT. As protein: CASSPPGTGSGKLFF.

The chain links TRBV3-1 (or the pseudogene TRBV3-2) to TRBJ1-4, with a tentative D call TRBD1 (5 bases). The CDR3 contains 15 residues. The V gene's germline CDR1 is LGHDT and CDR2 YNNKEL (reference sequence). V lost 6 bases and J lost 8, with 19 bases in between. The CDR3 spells CASRREGREVEKLFF. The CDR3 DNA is TGTGCCAGCAGACGGGAGGGGAGGGAAGTCGAAAAACTGTTTTTT.

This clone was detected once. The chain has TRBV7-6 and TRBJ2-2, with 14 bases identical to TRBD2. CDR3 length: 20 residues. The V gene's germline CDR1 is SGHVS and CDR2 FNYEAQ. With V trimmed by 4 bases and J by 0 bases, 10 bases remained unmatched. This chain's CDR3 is CASSWPRTSGGTANTGELFF. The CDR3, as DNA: TGTGCCAGCAGCTGGCCCCGGACTAGCGGGGGGACCGCGAACACCGGGGAGCTGTTTTTT.

The CDR3 protein is CASTPLANTGELFF. The CDR3 DNA sequence: TGTGCCAGCACCCCACTGGCGAACACCGGGGAGCTGTTTTTT. The V gene is TRBV6-5, the J gene TRBJ2-2; D gene ambiguous. The CDR3 spans 14 residues. Germline CDR1 MNHEY, CDR2 SVGAGI. The V and J ends lost 7 bases and 0 bases respectively, with 9 bases between them.